A single sample is the source of the 18 T cell receptor beta chains below, sequenced in a study of Graves' ophthalmopathy and Graves' hyperthyroidism. RNA transcripts were the source from which TCR beta CDR3 regions were amplified. The first-round RT-PCR employed HTBI primers together with the Qiagen OneStep RT-PCR kit. A multiplex PCR was then performed as the second round. A single record per CDR3 protein comes from TCRdb applying MiXCR to the multiplex PCR reads. The data hold some 400,000 distinct CDR3 sequences, with around 18% observed a single time. The sequencing sample was made of peripheral blood. These receptors came from a woman between 18 and 30 years old with Graves' ophthalmopathy.

This clonotype was detected many times. The junction shows a germline mismatch at one end, possibly a read error. The CDR3 reads CSVEETSRGIHF. The CDR3 DNA reads TGCAGCGTTGAAGAAACGAGCAGGGGGATCCACTTC. The V gene is TRBV29-1, the J gene TRBJ2-7; TRBD1 aligns across 7 bases. The CDR3 covers 12 residues. Germline V lookup: CDR1 SQVTM, CDR2 ANQGSEA.

This clonotype was seen at least ten times. A much larger clonotype is one base distant, so this may be a read error. Without the conserved terminal phenylalanine or tryptophan, this CDR3 likely stems from a read error. This chain joins TRBV12-3 or TRBV12-4 and TRBJ1-3, with TRBD1 as a possible D gene (6 bases). The CDR3 length is 15 residues. V lost 1 base and J 2 bases, leaving 9 bases between the germline ends. The CDR3 is CASSLGPGAGNTIYS. DNA for the CDR3: TGTGCCAGCAGTTTAGGCCCAGGGGCTGGAAACACCATATATTCT.

The sample holds many counts of this clonotype. The chain joins TRBV15 to TRBJ1-5, with D maybe TRBD1 (6 bases). With 0 bases removed from V and 0 bases from J, the gap between germline ends came to 15 bases. Germline V gene data show CDR1 as LNHNV and CDR2 as YYDKDF (reference sequence). This CDR3 region has 18 residues. The CDR3 DNA follows: TGTGCCACCAGCAGAGATGAGGACAGTGGGTATAGCAATCAGCCCCAGCATTTT. Encoded protein: CATSRDEDSGYSNQPQHF. Full variable domain (outside the CDR3, taken from reference TRBV15 and TRBJ1-5): DAMVIQNPRYQVTQFGKPVTLSCSQTLNHNVMYWYQQKSSQAPKLLFHYYDKDFNNEADTPDNFQSRRPNTSFCFLDIRSPGLGDTAMYLCATSRDEDSGYSNQPQHFGDGTRLSIL.

This clonotype occurred many times. V usage is TRBV2 and J usage is TRBJ1-1; D possibly corresponds to TRBD1 (6 bases). Germline V gene lookup returns CDR1 SNHLY and CDR2 FYNNEI. The V and J ends lost 11 bases and 3 bases respectively, with 25 bases between them. The CDR3 is 16 residues long. CDR3 coding DNA: TGTGCCGACTCAGGCTCCTTAGAAGGGGGTGACACTGAAGCTTTCTTT. Protein: CADSGSLEGGDTEAFF.

This clonotype has ten or more counts. The rearrangement uses TRBV29-1 and TRBJ2-2; 9 nucleotides agree with TRBD1. Trimming took 7 bases from V and 4 from J; bases not matched to a gene: 10. This CDR3 is 15 amino acids long. CDR1 is SQVTM, CDR2 ANQGSEA, per germline. The DNA for the CDR3 is TGCAGCGCATCACAGGGGGCGCAAGGCACCGGGGAGCTGTTTTTT. It codes for CSASQGAQGTGELFF.

There are many counts of this clonotype. The gene calls are TRBV14 and TRBJ1-1; 8 nucleotides agree with TRBD1. Losses at the gene ends were 4 bases for V and 4 bases for J; bases not matched to a gene: 11. The germline V gene has CDR1 SGHDN and CDR2 FVKESK. CDR3 length: 16 amino acids. The CDR3 sequence: CASSPYTRGRSTEAFF. Written as DNA, the CDR3 is TGTGCCAGCAGCCCGTATACCAGGGGGCGCAGCACTGAAGCTTTCTTT.

This clonotype was detected ten times or more. The CDR3 loop reads CSVWYNYGYTF. CDR3 sequence (DNA): TGCAGCGTTTGGTATAACTATGGCTACACCTTC. The chain carries TRBV29-1 and TRBJ1-2; D unclear. Germline values: CDR1 SQVTM, CDR2 ANQGSEA. Trimming left V 5 bases short and J 1 base short, with 5 bases between. CDR3 length equals 11 residues. Full variable domain (remainder filled in from reference TRBV29-1 and TRBJ1-2): SAVISQKPSRDICQRGTSLTIQCQVDSQVTMMFWYRQQPGQSLTLIATANQGSEATYESGFVIDKFPISRPNLTFSTLTVSNMSPEDSSIYLCSVWYNYGYTFGSGTRLTVV.

This clonotype was picked up many times. The chain is built from TRBV6-5 and TRBJ2-5; possibly TRBD1 for D (6 bases). The V gene lost 2 bases and the J gene lost 5 bases, with 15 bases spanning the gap. Germline V CDR1 and CDR2: MNHEY, SVGAGI. There are 15 residues in the CDR3. CDR3: CASSYVTGIGETQYF. In DNA, the CDR3 is TGTGCCAGCAGTTACGTCACAGGGATCGGTGAGACCCAGTACTTC.

This clonotype was detected ten times or more. The rearrangement links TRBV6-5 to TRBJ1-6; perhaps TRBD1 as D (6 bases). CDR3 size: 15 residues. Germline-derived CDR1 and CDR2 are MNHEY and SVGAGI. V lost 5 bases and J 7 bases, leaving 15 bases between the germline ends. The CDR3 reads CASSLTGTPNSPLHF. The CDR3 nucleotides are TGTGCCAGCAGTCTGACCGGGACACCGAATTCACCCCTCCACTTT.

This clonotype was seen at least ten times. V is TRBV6-2 or TRBV6-3 and J is TRBJ2-5; D gene ambiguous. V lost 4 bases and J 5 bases, leaving 8 bases between the germline ends. The CDR3 has 12 residues. Germline-derived CDR1 and CDR2 are MNHEY and SVGEGT. This CDR3 is CASSSGRETQYF. CDR3 nucleotide sequence: TGTGCCAGCAGTTCGGGCCGGGAGACCCAGTACTTC.

In its sample, this clonotype was seen many times. This chain joins TRBV19 and TRBJ1-6, with D possibly being TRBD1 (6 bases). This CDR3 region has 17 residues. Germline lookup yields CDR1 LNHDA and CDR2 SQIVND (reference sequence). Trimming removed 3 bases at V and 6 bases at J, with 18 bases between. The CDR3 DNA is TGTGCCAGTAGTATGGTCATCCTGGACAGCCTTAATTCACCCCTCCACTTT. This codes for CASSMVILDSLNSPLHF.

This clonotype showed up many times. The chain recombines TRBV5-1 with TRBJ2-7; D may correspond to TRBD1 or TRBD2 (5 bases each). The V gene's germline CDR1 is SGHRS and CDR2 YFSETQ. The CDR3 spans 15 residues. V lost 3 bases to trimming and J lost 3 bases, with 16 bases between them. CDR3 coding DNA: TGCGCCAGCAGCTCGGGCCCTCGGGGCGTCTACGAGCAGTACTTC. The encoded protein is CASSSGPRGVYEQYF.

This clonotype came up many times. V gene TRBV7-3 combines with J gene TRBJ1-5, with unresolved D. The germline V gene encodes CDR1 SGHTA and CDR2 FQGTGA. The V and J ends lost 1 base and 7 bases respectively, with 8 bases between them. CDR3 length: 13 amino acids. The CDR3 sequence: CASSLNHKQPQHF. The CDR3 DNA follows: TGTGCCAGCAGCTTAAACCATAAACAGCCCCAGCATTTT.

This clonotype was recorded many times. The rearrangement uses TRBV6-5 and TRBJ2-4, with 7 nucleotides matching TRBD1. The CDR3 contains 18 residues. The junction had 10 bases not matched to a gene; V was cut back by 2 bases and J by 0 bases. Germline assignment: CDR1 MNHEY and CDR2 SVGAGI. In nucleotides, the CDR3 is TGTGCCAGCAGTTACCGGACAGGTGGGGTTGTAGCCAAAAACATTCAGTACTTC. Translation: CASSYRTGGVVAKNIQYF.

This clonotype occurred many times. V is TRBV28 and J is TRBJ1-2; D unresolved. The V gene's germline CDR1 is MDHEN and CDR2 SYDVKM. V lost 2 bases, J lost 6 bases, and 4 bases lay in between. CDR3 size: 11 residues. For the CDR3, the DNA is TGTGCCAGCAGTTTAGGGAATGGCTACACCTTC. This sequence encodes CASSLGNGYTF.

In this sample, this clonotype turned up once. CDR3 in amino acids: CAVGLADSYEQYF. The CDR3 DNA follows: TGTGCCGTTGGGCTAGCGGACTCCTACGAGCAGTACTTC. The V and J genes are TRBV6-1 and TRBJ2-7, with TRBD2 identical over 7 bases. There are 13 residues in the CDR3. J lost 0 bases, V lost 11 bases, and 7 bases had no gene match. Looked up from germline, CDR1 is MNHNS and CDR2 is SASEGT.

V is TRBV30 and J is TRBJ1-1; no clear D gene. Germline-derived CDR1 and CDR2 are GTSNPN and SVGIG (reference sequence). Trimming took off 3 bases at V and 6 bases at J, with 8 bases between the two ends. The CDR3 consists of 11 residues. The CDR3 spells CAWRKMAEAFF. CDR3 sequence (DNA): TGTGCCTGGAGAAAGATGGCTGAAGCTTTCTTT.

There are many counts of this clonotype. The rearrangement joins TRBV5-6 to TRBJ1-5; 9 bases fit TRBD1. CDR1 is SGHDT and CDR2 is YYEEEE in the germline V gene. CDR3 length: 15 residues. The J segment lost 4 bases and the V segment lost 6 bases, leaving 8 bases of the junction unmatched. The CDR3 nucleotides read TGTGCCAGCATCACGGACAGGGGTTCGAATCAGCCCCAGCATTTT. This gives the protein CASITDRGSNQPQHF. The variable domain in full, completed from reference TRBV5-6 and TRBJ1-5, reads DAGVTQSPTHLIKTRGQQVTLRCSPKSGHDTVSWYQQALGQGPQFIFQYYEEEERQRGNFPDRFSGHQFPNYSSELNVNALLLGDSALYLCASITDRGSNQPQHFGDGTRLSIL.